This T cell receptor beta chain stems from a study of CXCR3-negative and CXCR3-positive naive CD8 T cells. Per germline, CDR1 ENHRY and CDR2 SYGVKD. The CDR3 is 13 amino acids. Study-level points and caveats: Sequencing showed both naive subsets with comparably high diversity, and memory CD8+ cells much lower. Naive cells positive for CXCR3 carried more hydrophobic TRB CDR3s than CXCR3-negative ones. Cryopreserved cells showed partially decreased CXCR3 expression, and most assays used fresh PBMCs.

At hundreds of thousands of cells each, triplicate sorts were carried out for each CD8+ T cell subset. Naive CD8+ T cells showed a CD45RO-CCR7+CD27+CD95- phenotype. Regarding this clonotype: The antigen is not known.

The authors prepared UMI-labeled TRB cDNA libraries by 5' RACE. TCRdb reprocessed the 5' RACE reads, with one entry per CDR3 protein and no DNA. This sample contains 130,000 or so distinct CDR3 sequences. The TCR comes from a human donor in good health. Some clones in this sample may be carry-over from other donors' samples. This rearrangement joins TRBV10-3 to TRBJ2-1; TCRdb designates TRBD1, a call that cannot be tested without DNA. The sequenced sample consisted of naive CXCR3+ CD8+ T cells from blood. Subset here: CD45RO-CCR7+CD27+CD95- naive CD8+ T cells expressing CXCR3 (TNR3+). This CDR3 reads CAIELVRGTEQFF.